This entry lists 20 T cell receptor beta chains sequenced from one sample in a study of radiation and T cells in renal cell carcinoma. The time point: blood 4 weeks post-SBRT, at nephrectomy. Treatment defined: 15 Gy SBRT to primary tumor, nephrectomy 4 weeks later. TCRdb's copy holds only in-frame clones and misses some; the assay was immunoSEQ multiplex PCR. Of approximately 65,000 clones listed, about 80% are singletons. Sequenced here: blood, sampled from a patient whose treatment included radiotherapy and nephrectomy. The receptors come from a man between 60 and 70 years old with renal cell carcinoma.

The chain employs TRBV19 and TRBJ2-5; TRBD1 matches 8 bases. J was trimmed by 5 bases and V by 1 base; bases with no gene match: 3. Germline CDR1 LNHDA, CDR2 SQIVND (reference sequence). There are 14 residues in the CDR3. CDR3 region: CASSIGQGAETQYF. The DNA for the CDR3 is TGTGCCAGTAGTATAGGGCAGGGGGCTGAGACCCAGTACTTC.

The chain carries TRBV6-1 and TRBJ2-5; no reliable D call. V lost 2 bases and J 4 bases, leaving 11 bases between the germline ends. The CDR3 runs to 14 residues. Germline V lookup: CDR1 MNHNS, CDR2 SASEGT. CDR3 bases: TGTGCCAGCAGTGAATATAGCTTTCCAGAGACCCAGTACTTC. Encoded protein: CASSEYSFPETQYF.

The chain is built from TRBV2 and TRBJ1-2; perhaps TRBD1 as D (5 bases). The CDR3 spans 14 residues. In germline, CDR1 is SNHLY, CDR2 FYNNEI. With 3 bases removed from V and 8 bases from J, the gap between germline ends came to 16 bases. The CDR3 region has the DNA TGTGCCAGCAGTGATCTCCAGGGACTCTTCGGCTACACCTTC. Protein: CASSDLQGLFGYTF.

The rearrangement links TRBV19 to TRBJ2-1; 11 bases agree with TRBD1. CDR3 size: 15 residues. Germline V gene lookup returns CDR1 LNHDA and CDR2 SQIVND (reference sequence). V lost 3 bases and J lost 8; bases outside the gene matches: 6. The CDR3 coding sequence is TGTGCCAGTAGTATTCGGGACAGGGGGTCTTATGAGCAGTTCTTC. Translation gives CASSIRDRGSYEQFF.

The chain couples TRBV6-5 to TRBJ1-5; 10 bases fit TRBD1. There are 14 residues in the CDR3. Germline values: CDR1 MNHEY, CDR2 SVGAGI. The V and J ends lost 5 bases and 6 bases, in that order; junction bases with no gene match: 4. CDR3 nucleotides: TGTGCCAGCAGTCGACAGGGGGCAGGTCAGCCCCAGCATTTT. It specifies CASSRQGAGQPQHF.

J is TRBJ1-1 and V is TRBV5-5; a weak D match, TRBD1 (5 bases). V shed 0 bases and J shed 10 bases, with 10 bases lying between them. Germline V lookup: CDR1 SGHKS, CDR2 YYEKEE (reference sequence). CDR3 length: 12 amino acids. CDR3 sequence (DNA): TGTGCCAGCAGCTTGGCCCGACAGACAGCTTTCTTT. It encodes CASSLARQTAFF.

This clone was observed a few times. In DNA form, the CDR3 reads TGCGCCAGCAGCTTGGGACAGACACAAGAGACCCAGTACTTC. This gives the protein CASSLGQTQETQYF. The V call is TRBV5-1, the J call TRBJ2-5, with D tentatively TRBD1 (5 bases). Trimming took 0 bases from V and 2 from J, leaving 8 bases between them. This CDR3 is 14 amino acids long. Per germline, CDR1 SGHRS and CDR2 YFSETQ. The full variable domain, its missing parts supplied by reference TRBV5-1 and TRBJ2-5, is KAGVTQTPRYLIKTRGQQVTLSCSPISGHRSVSWYQQTPGQGLQFLFEYFSETQRNKGNFPGRFSGRQFSNSRSEMNVSTLELGDSALYLCASSLGQTQETQYFGPGTRLLVL.

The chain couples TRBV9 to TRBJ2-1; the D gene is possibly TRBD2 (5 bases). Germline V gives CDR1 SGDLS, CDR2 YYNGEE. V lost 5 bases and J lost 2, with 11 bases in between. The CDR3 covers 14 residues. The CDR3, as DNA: TGTGCCAGCAGGAAGGGAGAAACCTACAATGAGCAGTTCTTC. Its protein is CASRKGETYNEQFF.

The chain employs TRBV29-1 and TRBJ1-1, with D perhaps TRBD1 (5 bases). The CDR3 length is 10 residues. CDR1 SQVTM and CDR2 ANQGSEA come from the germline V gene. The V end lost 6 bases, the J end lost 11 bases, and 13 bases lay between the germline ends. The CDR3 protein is CSVLTWGAFF. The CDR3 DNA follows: TGCAGCGTCCTCACATGGGGCGCTTTCTTT.

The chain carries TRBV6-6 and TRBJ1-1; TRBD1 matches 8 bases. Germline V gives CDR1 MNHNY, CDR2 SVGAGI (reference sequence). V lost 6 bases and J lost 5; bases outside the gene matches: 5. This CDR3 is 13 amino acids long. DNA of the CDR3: TGTGCCAGCAGGGACAGGGTAGGAACTGAAGCTTTCTTT. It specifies CASRDRVGTEAFF.

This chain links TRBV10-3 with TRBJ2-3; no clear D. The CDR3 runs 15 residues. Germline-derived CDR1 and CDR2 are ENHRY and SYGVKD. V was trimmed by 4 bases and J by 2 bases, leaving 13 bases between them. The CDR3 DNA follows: TGTGCCATCAGTGGAGTGGGCACAGACACAGATACGCAGTATTTT. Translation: CAISGVGTDTDTQYF.

This CDR3 reads CASSLVQGFYNEQYF. DNA for the CDR3: TGTGCCAGCAGCTTAGTACAGGGGTTTTATAACGAGCAGTACTTC. The V and J genes are TRBV7-8 and TRBJ2-7; 7 bases line up with TRBD1. This CDR3 has 15 residues. The germline V gene has CDR1 SGHVS and CDR2 FQNEAQ. Trimming removed 1 base from V and 5 bases from J; junction bases left unmatched: 8.

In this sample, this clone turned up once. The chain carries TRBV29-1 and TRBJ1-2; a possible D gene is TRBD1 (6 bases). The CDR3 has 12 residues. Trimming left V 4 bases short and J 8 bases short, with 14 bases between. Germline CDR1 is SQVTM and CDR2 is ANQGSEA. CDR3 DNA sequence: TGCAGCGTTGGACAGGACGACTTGGGCTACACCTTC. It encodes CSVGQDDLGYTF.

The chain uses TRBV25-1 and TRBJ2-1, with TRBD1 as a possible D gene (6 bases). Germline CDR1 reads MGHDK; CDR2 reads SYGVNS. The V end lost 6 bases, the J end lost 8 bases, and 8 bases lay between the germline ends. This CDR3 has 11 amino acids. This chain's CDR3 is CASRGQYEQFF. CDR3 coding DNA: TGTGCCAGCAGGGGACAATATGAGCAGTTCTTC.

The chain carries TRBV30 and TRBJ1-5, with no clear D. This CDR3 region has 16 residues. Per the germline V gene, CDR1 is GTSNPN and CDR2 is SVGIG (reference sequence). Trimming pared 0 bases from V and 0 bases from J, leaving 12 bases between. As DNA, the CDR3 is TGTGCCTGGAGTGTACCAGGACTACCTAGCAATCAGCCCCAGCATTTT. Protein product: CAWSVPGLPSNQPQHF.

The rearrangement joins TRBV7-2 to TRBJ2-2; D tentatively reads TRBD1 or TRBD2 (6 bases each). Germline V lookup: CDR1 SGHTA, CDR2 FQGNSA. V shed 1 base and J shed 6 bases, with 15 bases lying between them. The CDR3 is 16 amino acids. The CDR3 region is CASSLEGGLSPGELFF. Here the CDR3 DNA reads TGTGCCAGCAGCTTAGAGGGGGGCTTAAGTCCCGGGGAGCTGTTTTTT.

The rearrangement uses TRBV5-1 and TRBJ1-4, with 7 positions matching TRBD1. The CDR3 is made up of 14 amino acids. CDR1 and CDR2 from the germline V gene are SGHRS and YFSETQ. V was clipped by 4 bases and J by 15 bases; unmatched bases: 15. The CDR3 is CASSGGDRVGEMFF. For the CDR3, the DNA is TGCGCCAGCAGCGGCGGAGACAGGGTCGGAGAGATGTTTTTT.

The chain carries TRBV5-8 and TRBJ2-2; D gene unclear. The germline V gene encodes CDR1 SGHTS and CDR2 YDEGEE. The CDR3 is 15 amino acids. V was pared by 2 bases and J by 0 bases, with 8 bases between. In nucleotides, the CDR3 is TGTGCCAGCAGCTTCGCCACCTCGAACACCGGGGAGCTGTTTTTT. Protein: CASSFATSNTGELFF.

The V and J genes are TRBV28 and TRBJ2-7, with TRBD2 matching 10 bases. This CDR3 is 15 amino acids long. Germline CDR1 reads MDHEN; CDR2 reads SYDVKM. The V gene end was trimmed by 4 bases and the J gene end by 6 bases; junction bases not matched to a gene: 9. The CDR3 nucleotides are TGTGCCAGCAGTTACCCGAGCGGGGGGGCCTCCGAGCAGTACTTC. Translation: CASSYPSGGASEQYF.

The DNA of the CDR3 is TGTGCCAGCAGCTTGGGAGGGGGGCGAGTGGGGCAGCCCCAGCATTTT. Translating gives CASSLGGGRVGQPQHF. The chain uses TRBV5-6 and TRBJ1-5; D might be TRBD1 (6 bases). Trimming cost V 0 bases and J 7 bases, with 17 bases left between them. This CDR3 has 16 amino acids. Germline CDR1 is SGHDT and CDR2 is YYEEEE.